The 22 T cell receptor beta chains presented below share a single source sample, sequenced in a study of blood T cell repertoires in COVID-19. The repertoire was sequenced with immunoSEQ multiplex PCR; TCRdb's copy has only in-frame clones and lacks some. This table has about 69,000 clones, about 80% appearing once. The material sequenced was peripheral blood. Receptor source: a man aged 50-60 years with COVID-19, enrolled during active disease.

In nucleotides, the CDR3 is TGCGCCAGCAGCCCCAACGGGGCGATAAAGACAGGGGGGAACACTGAAGCTTTCTTT. Its translation: CASSPNGAIKTGGNTEAFF. This chain uses TRBV4-3 with TRBJ1-1; 9 bases line up with TRBD1. Trimming removed 4 bases from V and 1 base from J; junction bases left unmatched: 16. The CDR3 has 19 residues. Germline CDR1 LGHNA, CDR2 YSLEER.

The chain links TRBV9 to TRBJ2-1, with D tentatively TRBD2 (6 bases). The CDR3 length is 13 residues. From germline, CDR1 is SGDLS and CDR2 YYNGEE. V lost 2 bases to trimming and J lost 9 bases, with 12 bases between them. CDR3 sequence: CASSVKSSAEQFF. For the CDR3, the DNA is TGTGCCAGCAGCGTGAAGTCTAGCGCTGAGCAGTTCTTC.

The V call is TRBV19, the J call TRBJ2-1; 8 bases fit TRBD1. CDR3 length: 15 amino acids. V was pared by 6 bases and J by 3 bases, with 7 bases of the junction left unmatched. The germline CDR1 and CDR2 sequences are LNHDA and SQIVND (reference sequence). CDR3 residues: CASSPQGARYNEQFF. The CDR3 DNA reads as TGTGCCAGTAGCCCCCAGGGGGCGCGCTACAATGAGCAGTTCTTC.

The genes are TRBV27 and TRBJ2-7, with unresolved D. The V end was cut by 0 bases, the J end by 3 bases, with 6 bases between. This CDR3 contains 13 residues. Germline V lookup: CDR1 MNHEY, CDR2 SMNVEV (reference sequence). CDR3 in DNA: TGTGCCAGCAGTTTATCTGGAGTCTACGAGCAGTACTTC. It encodes CASSLSGVYEQYF.

The genes are TRBV16 and TRBJ1-1, with 8 bases lining up with TRBD1. Germline V gene lookup returns CDR1 KGHSY and CDR2 FQNENV. Trimming took 4 bases from V and 2 from J; bases not matched to a gene: 3. The CDR3 sequence is 14 residues long. Written as DNA, the CDR3 is TGTGCCAGCAGCCCTCAGGGGGCCAACACTGAAGCTTTCTTT. Translating gives CASSPQGANTEAFF.

The chain links TRBV7-6 to TRBJ2-2; tentatively, D is TRBD1 (6 bases). Germline loops: CDR1 SGHVS, CDR2 FNYEAQ. Trimming took off 5 bases at V and 5 bases at J, with 9 bases between the two ends. CDR3 length: 13 amino acids. The CDR3 coding sequence is TGTGCCAGCAGCCGACAGGTGACCGGGGAGCTGTTTTTT. Protein sequence: CASSRQVTGELFF. The entire variable domain, with the rest obtained from reference TRBV7-6 and TRBJ2-2, is as follows: GAGVSQSPRYKVTKRGQDVALRCDPISGHVSLYWYRQALGQGPEFLTYFNYEAQQDKSGLPNDRFSAERPEGSISTLTIQRTEQRDSAMYRCASSRQVTGELFFGEGSRLTVL.

The J gene is TRBJ1-4, the V gene TRBV11-2, with a weak D call TRBD1 (6 bases). There are 17 residues in the CDR3. The ends were cut back, 7 bases at V and 3 bases at J, with 21 bases in the middle. Germline CDR1 and CDR2: SGHAT and FQNNGV. The CDR3 DNA sequence: TGTGCCAGCACCGCCCTAGTGGACAGCAAAGCTAATGAAAAACTGTTTTTT. It is translated as CASTALVDSKANEKLFF.

The chain has TRBV2 and TRBJ1-5, with unresolved D. Trimming cost V 4 bases and J 7 bases, with 11 bases left between them. This CDR3 is built from 13 residues. Looked up from germline, CDR1 is SNHLY and CDR2 is FYNNEI. In nucleotides, the CDR3 is TGTGCCAGCAGTGTCCGACGGGAACAGCCCCAGCATTTT. Translation gives CASSVRREQPQHF.

This chain connects TRBV7-2 to TRBJ2-5; 9 nucleotides match TRBD1. CDR3 size: 16 residues. With 5 bases clipped from V and 5 bases from J, the junction kept 12 bases outside the gene matches. Germline V lookup: CDR1 SGHTA, CDR2 FQGNSA. The CDR3 region has the DNA TGTGCCAGCAGCCCAATCCCGGGACAGGGAACGGAGACCCAGTACTTC. It specifies CASSPIPGQGTETQYF.

The chain joins TRBV4-1 to TRBJ1-2, with 9 bases fitting TRBD1. The CDR3 has 18 amino acids. The junction had 8 bases not matched to a gene; V was cut back by 0 bases and J by 0 bases. From germline, CDR1 is MGHRA and CDR2 YSYEKL. The CDR3 reads CASSQEMSGTGSNYGYTF. Written as DNA, the CDR3 is TGCGCCAGCAGCCAAGAAATGTCCGGGACAGGGTCTAACTATGGCTACACCTTC.

V and J are TRBV7-8 and TRBJ1-4; D possibly corresponds to TRBD1 (5 bases). The CDR3 consists of 17 residues. Germline V gene sequence: CDR1 SGHVS, CDR2 FQNEAQ. Between the trimmed V and J ends, which lost 1 base and 5 bases, there was a span of 17 bases. The CDR3, as DNA: TGTGCCAGCAGCTTAGGATGGAGGGGCGGATCGAATGAAAAACTGTTTTTT. Amino acids: CASSLGWRGGSNEKLFF.

This chain joins TRBV4-1 and TRBJ1-1, with D possibly matching TRBD1 (6 bases). Germline V gene sequence: CDR1 MGHRA, CDR2 YSYEKL. The CDR3 has 17 amino acids. Trimming left V 1 base short and J 3 bases short, with 18 bases between. The CDR3 protein is CASSQGQAYGVDTEAFF. In nucleotides, the CDR3 is TGCGCCAGCAGCCAAGGACAGGCCTACGGAGTGGACACTGAAGCTTTCTTT.

V gene TRBV10-3 combines with J gene TRBJ1-3; 7 bases agree with TRBD1. The J segment lost 3 bases and the V segment lost 4 bases, leaving 6 bases of the junction unmatched. This CDR3 is built from 15 residues. Germline lookup yields CDR1 ENHRY and CDR2 SYGVKD. The CDR3 sequence: CAISATQGYGNTIYF. CDR3 DNA: TGTGCCATCAGTGCGACACAGGGGTATGGAAACACCATATATTTT.

The chain recombines TRBV18 with TRBJ2-1; D perhaps matches TRBD2 (5 bases). V gave up 2 bases and J gave up 3 bases, with 11 bases separating them. The V gene's germline CDR1 is KGHSH and CDR2 LQKENI. The length of the CDR3 is 15 residues. The chain's CDR3 is CASSPNGEIYNEQFF. Here the CDR3 DNA reads TGTGCCAGCTCACCAAACGGGGAGATCTACAATGAGCAGTTCTTC. Variable domain in full (rest from reference TRBV18 and TRBJ2-1): NAGVMQNPRHLVRRRGQEARLRCSPMKGHSHVYWYRQLPEEGLKFMVYLQKENIIDESGMPKERFSAEFPKEGPSILRIQQVVRGDSAAYFCASSPNGEIYNEQFFGPGTRLTVL.

The V and J genes are TRBV4-3 and TRBJ2-4, with TRBD1 matching 7 bases. V shed 0 bases and J 6 bases; nucleotides not matched to a gene: 8. CDR1 and CDR2 (germline): LGHNA, YSLEER. CDR3 length: 16 amino acids. The chain's CDR3 is CASSQETTGNGNIQYF. CDR3 nucleotide sequence: TGCGCCAGCAGCCAAGAAACGACAGGGAACGGAAACATTCAGTACTTC.

This clone was observed a few times. This chain connects TRBV11-3 to TRBJ1-1; D is possibly TRBD1 (5 bases). The CDR3 has 13 residues. Trimming stripped 5 bases from V and 1 base from J, with 8 bases between. Germline V lookup: CDR1 SGHNT, CDR2 YENEEA. CDR3 protein: CASSLRGNTEAFF. CDR3 sequence (DNA): TGTGCCAGCAGCCTAAGGGGGAACACTGAAGCTTTCTTT.

The J gene is TRBJ1-2, the V gene TRBV6-2 or TRBV6-3; maybe TRBD1 (6 bases). This CDR3 spans 14 amino acids. V was trimmed by 6 bases and J by 8 bases, leaving 19 bases between them. CDR1 is MNHEY and CDR2 is SVGEGT in the germline V gene. The CDR3: CASSTLPDRTGYTF. The CDR3 bases are TGTGCCAGCAGCACACTACCCGACAGGACGGGCTACACCTTC.

The gene calls are TRBV19 and TRBJ2-1, with TRBD2 matching over 8 bases. V gave up 6 bases and J gave up 9 bases; unmatched junction bases: 16. Germline values: CDR1 LNHDA, CDR2 SQIVND (reference sequence). This CDR3 is 16 amino acids long. DNA for the CDR3: TGTGCCAGTAGGTCACGGGGGGGGGACTTGGATACTGAGCAGTTCTTC. Encoded protein: CASRSRGGDLDTEQFF.

The chain recombines TRBV29-1 with TRBJ2-7; D is unresolved. V dropped 4 bases and J dropped 0 bases, with 13 bases sitting between them. This CDR3 comprises 14 residues. CDR1 SQVTM and CDR2 ANQGSEA come from the germline V gene. The CDR3 is CSVVAAESSYEQYF. In nucleotides, the CDR3 is TGCAGCGTTGTTGCGGCGGAAAGCTCCTACGAGCAGTACTTC.

The CDR3 nucleotides are TGTGCCAGCAGCCCAGGACTAGCGGGGGCAGGGGCCAACGTCCTGACTTTC. It specifies CASSPGLAGAGANVLTF. V usage is TRBV3-1 (or the pseudogene TRBV3-2) and J usage is TRBJ2-6; 13 nucleotides line up with TRBD2. CDR3 length: 17 residues. The germline gives CDR1 LGHDT, CDR2 YNNKEL (reference sequence). V was clipped by 4 bases and J by 4 bases; unmatched bases: 4.

J is TRBJ1-2 and V is TRBV11-2; TRBD1 matches at 7 bases. There are 15 residues in the CDR3. CDR1 SGHAT and CDR2 FQNNGV come from the germline V gene. The ends lost 3 bases at V and 7 bases at J; junction bases unmatched: 11. The CDR3 loop is CASSLGPTGAGGYTF. The CDR3 bases are TGTGCCAGCAGCTTGGGCCCAACAGGGGCGGGTGGCTACACCTTC.

The chain carries TRBV6-2 or TRBV6-3 and TRBJ2-7; tentative D call: TRBD2 (5 bases). Deletions cut 0 bases from V and 6 bases from J, with 12 bases between. CDR1 MNHEY and CDR2 SVGEGT come from the germline V gene. The CDR3 has 14 amino acids. CDR3 amino acids: CASSYSRGTGEQYF. DNA for the CDR3: TGTGCCAGCAGTTACTCACGGGGTACGGGCGAGCAGTACTTC.